These 9 T cell receptor beta chains share one sample of origin, sequenced in a study of cytomegalovirus exposure and HLA in healthy donors. Repertoires were generated with immunoSEQ multiplex PCR, while TCRdb's copy carries only in-frame clones and drops some. The sample records 150,000 to 200,000 clones, around nine tenths being singletons. Sample: PBMCs. The receptors were sampled from a man aged 18 to 29 in good health and CMV-seropositive.

The genes are TRBV6-4 and TRBJ2-3, with 9 bases fitting TRBD1. In germline, CDR1 is MRHNA, CDR2 SNTAGT. The CDR3 extends over 13 amino acids. Germline trimming cut 8 bases from V and 6 bases from J; bases unmatched to any gene: 6. As DNA, the CDR3 is TGTGCCAGCGGGACAGGGTTTTCGGATACGCAGTATTTT. Protein product: CASGTGFSDTQYF.

V gene TRBV5-1 combines with J gene TRBJ1-4, with TRBD1 as a possible D gene (5 bases). In germline, CDR1 is SGHRS, CDR2 YFSETQ. Trimming stripped 0 bases from V and 3 bases from J, with 6 bases between. This CDR3 region has 14 residues. CDR3 protein: CASSLGQPNEKLFF. CDR3 DNA: TGCGCCAGCAGCTTGGGACAGCCTAATGAAAAACTGTTTTTT. Using reference TRBV5-1 and TRBJ1-4 for the parts outside the CDR3, the full variable domain is KAGVTQTPRYLIKTRGQQVTLSCSPISGHRSVSWYQQTPGQGLQFLFEYFSETQRNKGNFPGRFSGRQFSNSRSEMNVSTLELGDSALYLCASSLGQPNEKLFFGSGTQLSVL.

The CDR3 DNA reads TGTGCCAGCTCACCAAGACTAGCGGGGAGCTCCTACGAGCAGTACTTC. It is translated as CASSPRLAGSSYEQYF. The chain carries TRBV18 and TRBJ2-7; 11 nucleotides match TRBD2. Germline V gives CDR1 KGHSH, CDR2 LQKENI. V trimming: 2 bases; J trimming: 0 bases; junction bases outside the gene matches: 3. This CDR3 contains 16 residues.

The chain links TRBV7-3 to TRBJ2-1; weak D call: TRBD2 (5 bases). This CDR3 comprises 15 residues. The V gene's germline CDR1 is SGHTA and CDR2 FQGTGA. V lost 5 bases and J lost 1, with 12 bases in between. The CDR3 DNA sequence: TGTGCCAGCAGCACACTAGGAAGGTCCTACAATGAGCAGTTCTTC. Protein sequence: CASSTLGRSYNEQFF.

This chain uses TRBV30 with TRBJ2-6; D is undetermined. The germline CDR1 and CDR2 sequences are GTSNPN and SVGIG (reference sequence). Trimming removed 2 bases from V and 2 bases from J, with 16 bases in between. The CDR3 runs 17 residues. In DNA, the CDR3 is TGTGCCTGGAGTCATAGAGGAAGGCTAACTGGGGCCAACGTCCTGACTTTC. Encoded protein: CAWSHRGRLTGANVLTF.

This chain joins TRBV7-8 and TRBJ2-1; weak D call: TRBD2 (6 bases). This CDR3 comprises 12 residues. Germline V gives CDR1 SGHVS, CDR2 FQNEAQ. V was pared by 1 base and J by 9 bases, with 7 bases between. CDR3 sequence reads: CASSLGEVEQFF. DNA of the CDR3: TGTGCCAGCAGCTTAGGGGAGGTTGAGCAGTTCTTC.

The chain links TRBV5-6 to TRBJ1-2; D is unclear. CDR3 length equals 15 residues. Per germline, CDR1 SGHDT and CDR2 YYEEEE. Trimming left V 4 bases short and J 6 bases short, with 19 bases between. CDR3 loop: CASSGGWTDYHGYTF. The CDR3 DNA reads as TGTGCCAGCAGCGGTGGCTGGACCGACTATCATGGCTACACCTTC.

This chain links TRBV27 with TRBJ2-3, with 11 bases fitting TRBD2. Trimming removed 5 bases from V and 4 bases from J; junction bases left unmatched: 8. CDR3 length equals 16 residues. Germline V lookup: CDR1 MNHEY, CDR2 SMNVEV (reference sequence). For the CDR3, the DNA is TGTGCCAGCAGTCCTACGGGACTAGCGGTACCAGATACGCAGTATTTT. This encodes CASSPTGLAVPDTQYF.

The chain recombines TRBV27 with TRBJ2-3; the match to TRBD2 covers 9 bases. With 2 bases clipped from V and 3 bases from J, the junction kept 9 bases outside the gene matches. CDR1 is MNHEY, CDR2 SMNVEV, per germline (reference sequence). The CDR3 runs to 17 residues. The CDR3, as DNA: TGTGCCAGCAGTTTAAATAGCGGGAGTGGTACGACAGATACGCAGTATTTT. Translation: CASSLNSGSGTTDTQYF.